This T cell receptor (beta chain) was obtained from a study of cytomegalovirus exposure and HLA in healthy donors. The study's findings and limits: Subsequent analysis showed first-cohort TCR clusters tending to co-occur in around 130 validation repertoires.

This clone has a single count. What it recognizes is unknown. With 3 bases clipped from V and 6 bases from J, the junction kept 10 bases outside the gene matches. Per germline, CDR1 SGDLS and CDR2 YYNGEE. The CDR3 loop spans 15 amino acids. The repertoire was sequenced with immunoSEQ multiplex PCR; TCRdb's copy has only in-frame clones and lacks some. The data show 80,000 to 100,000 clones, with roughly 93% seen just once and approximately 2.2% held by the top ten. These donors were members of the approximately 110-subject validation cohort, a group separate from the approximately 700-subject first cohort.

The sample consisted of PBMCs. This receptor was taken from a man aged 25 to 40 in good health and CMV-seronegative. The rearrangement joins TRBV9 to TRBJ2-7; the match to TRBD1 covers 9 bases. The CDR3 DNA follows: TGTGCCAGCAGCGGAATACAGGGGGCTCTAGCCGAGCAGTACTTC. Encoded protein: CASSGIQGALAEQYF.